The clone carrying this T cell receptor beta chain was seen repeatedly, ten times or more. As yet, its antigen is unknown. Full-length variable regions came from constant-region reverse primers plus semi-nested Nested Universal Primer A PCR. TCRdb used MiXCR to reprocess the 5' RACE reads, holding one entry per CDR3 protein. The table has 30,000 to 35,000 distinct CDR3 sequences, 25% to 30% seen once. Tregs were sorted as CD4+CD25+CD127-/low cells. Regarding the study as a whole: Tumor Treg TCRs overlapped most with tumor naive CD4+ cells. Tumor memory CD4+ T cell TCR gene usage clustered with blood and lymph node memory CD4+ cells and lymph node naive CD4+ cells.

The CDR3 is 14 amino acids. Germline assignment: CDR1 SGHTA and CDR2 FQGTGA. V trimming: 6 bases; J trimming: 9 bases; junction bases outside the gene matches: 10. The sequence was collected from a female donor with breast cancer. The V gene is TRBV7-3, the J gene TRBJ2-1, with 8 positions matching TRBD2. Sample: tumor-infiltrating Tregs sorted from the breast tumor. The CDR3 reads CASSRSGSFGEQFF. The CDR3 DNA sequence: TGTGCCAGCAGTCGAAGCGGGAGTTTTGGTGAGCAGTTCTTC.